This T cell receptor beta chain was recorded in a study of identical twins. Overall study results and limits: Models underestimated how often monozygotic twins shared out-of-frame TCR alpha. Cord blood beta clonotypes present at high abundance carried fewer insertions; no such pattern appeared in memory repertoires. The presence of invariant MAIT and iNKT cells could partly confound analyses of zero-insertion sequences.

Germline V gene sequence: CDR1 MNHEY, CDR2 SMNVEV (reference sequence). This CDR3 spans 14 amino acids. Trimming removed 6 bases at V and 5 bases at J, with 16 bases between. Unique molecular identifiers were in the cDNA, with template-switch universal primer binding. TCRdb independently ran MiXCR on the 5' RACE reads; one entry per CDR3 protein. This table holds about 240,000 distinct CDR3 sequences, 7.5% found once. As to this clonotype: What it recognizes is unknown.

The sample was also reused in another study, on yellow fever vaccine responses in identical twins.

The chain uses TRBV27 and TRBJ2-5; a weak D match, TRBD2 (6 bases). The receptor was derived from a woman under 30 in good health. The source material was CD8+ T cells sorted from blood. CDR3 nucleotide sequence: TGTGCCAGCAGCCACATTGGGGGGTCGGAGACCCAGTACTTC. Translated, it gives CASSHIGGSETQYF.